What follows are 28 T cell receptor beta chains derived from one specimen sequenced in a study of T cell responses to AZD1222 COVID-19 vaccine. Profiling relied on immunoSEQ multiplex PCR, and the TCRdb table lists in-frame clones only, not all of them. The data contain some 200,000 clones, approximately 91% of them singletons. The source material was peripheral blood, sampled on day 0 of AZD1222 vaccination. These receptors all stem from an adult in good health.

The chain combines TRBV11-3 with TRBJ1-2; 8 nucleotides agree with TRBD1. From germline, CDR1 is SGHNT and CDR2 YENEEA. Trimming removed 3 bases from V and 7 bases from J; junction bases left unmatched: 7. This CDR3 has 14 amino acids. The CDR3 spells CASSFGRGRGGYTF. The DNA of the CDR3 is TGTGCCAGCAGCTTTGGCAGGGGGCGAGGTGGCTACACCTTC.

The chain employs TRBV2 and TRBJ1-6, with 9 positions matching TRBD1. V trimming: 6 bases; J trimming: 9 bases; junction bases outside the gene matches: 12. Per germline, CDR1 SNHLY and CDR2 FYNNEI. This CDR3 comprises 16 residues. The CDR3 DNA reads TGTGCCAGCAGAGCAAGTGGGACAGGGAAAGGTTCACCCCTCCACTTT. The encoded protein is CASRASGTGKGSPLHF.

This sequence joins TRBV4-3 and TRBJ1-5, with a weak D call TRBD1 (6 bases). This CDR3 is 16 amino acids long. With 2 bases removed from V and 6 bases from J, the gap between germline ends came to 17 bases. From germline, CDR1 is LGHNA and CDR2 YSLEER. The CDR3 DNA reads as TGCGCCAGCAGCCAATCACCACCGGGGGCGAGTCAGCCCCAGCATTTT. Amino acid sequence: CASSQSPPGASQPQHF.

For the CDR3, the DNA is TGTGCCAGCTCCCCTGGGACAGGCGGTAGAAACACCATATATTTT. This sequence encodes CASSPGTGGRNTIYF. The rearrangement links TRBV18 to TRBJ1-3, with 8 bases that match TRBD1. With 6 bases clipped from V and 5 bases from J, the junction kept 9 bases outside the gene matches. Germline V gene data show CDR1 as KGHSH and CDR2 as LQKENI. The CDR3 contains 15 residues.

The chain recombines TRBV18 with TRBJ2-7; the D gene is possibly TRBD1 (6 bases). Germline V gives CDR1 KGHSH, CDR2 LQKENI. The ends were cut back, 0 bases at V and 0 bases at J, with 9 bases in the middle. The CDR3 length is 15 residues. CDR3: CASSPPSTGSYEQYF. The DNA of the CDR3 is TGTGCCAGCTCACCACCGTCGACAGGCTCCTACGAGCAGTACTTC.

This clone was recorded only once. This chain links TRBV7-9 with TRBJ1-5, with no clear D. Germline V lookup: CDR1 SEHNR, CDR2 FQNEAQ (reference sequence). The ends were cut back, 0 bases at V and 4 bases at J, with 4 bases in the middle. The CDR3 is 13 residues long. The DNA for the CDR3 is TGTGCCAGCAGCTTAGCGCCGAATCAGCCCCAGCATTTT. Translated: CASSLAPNQPQHF.

This clone was observed a single time. The chain has TRBV9 and TRBJ1-1, with a weak D call TRBD1 (6 bases). The length of the CDR3 is 14 residues. Trimming stripped 0 bases from V and 7 bases from J, with 13 bases between. From germline, CDR1 is SGDLS and CDR2 YYNGEE. The CDR3 DNA reads TGTGCCAGCAGCGTAGAGGGCAGGGGAGGTGAAGCTTTCTTT. Protein product: CASSVEGRGGEAFF.

The sample holds one count of this clone. This chain joins TRBV25-1 and TRBJ2-7; D gene ambiguous. The CDR3 totals 14 residues. The V gene's germline CDR1 is MGHDK and CDR2 SYGVNS. V was pared by 2 bases and J by 0 bases, with 8 bases between. CDR3 protein: CASSEIGSSYEQYF. For the CDR3, the DNA is TGTGCCAGCAGTGAAATCGGCAGCTCCTACGAGCAGTACTTC.

J is TRBJ2-1 and V is TRBV19, with TRBD2 matching over 8 bases. V trimming: 5 bases; J trimming: 5 bases; junction bases outside the gene matches: 2. This CDR3 has 13 amino acids. The germline CDR1 and CDR2 sequences are LNHDA and SQIVND (reference sequence). CDR3 nucleotide sequence: TGTGCCAGTAGTGCGGGGGGAGACAATGAGCAGTTCTTC. Protein: CASSAGGDNEQFF.

The chain links TRBV10-1 to TRBJ2-7, with TRBD1 identical over 8 bases. V gave up 10 bases and J gave up 7 bases; unmatched junction bases: 12. Germline V gives CDR1 WNHNN, CDR2 SYGVQD (reference sequence). This CDR3 spans 13 amino acids. In DNA, the CDR3 is TGCGCCACCCCGGGACAGGTCTCCTGGGAGCAGTACTTC. Its translation: CATPGQVSWEQYF.

The V gene is TRBV6-5, the J gene TRBJ2-2; D perhaps matches TRBD2 (6 bases). Trimming took off 6 bases at V and 3 bases at J, with 14 bases between the two ends. CDR1 and CDR2 (germline): MNHEY, SVGAGI. The CDR3 covers 15 residues. The CDR3 sequence is CASRGVGLDTGELFF. In nucleotides, the CDR3 is TGTGCCAGCAGAGGGGTGGGACTGGACACCGGGGAGCTGTTTTTT.

There are a few counts of this clone. The V and J genes are TRBV10-2 and TRBJ2-7, with D possibly matching TRBD1 (8 bases). CDR3 length equals 15 residues. CDR1 and CDR2 from the germline V gene are WSHSY and SAAADI. V lost 0 bases and J 4 bases, leaving 13 bases between the germline ends. Written as DNA, the CDR3 is TGCGCCAGCAGTGAGTCGAGCGGGACAGGATACGAGCAGTACTTC. Residues: CASSESSGTGYEQYF.

J is TRBJ2-3 and V is TRBV7-6; TRBD2 matches 7 bases. CDR1 and CDR2 (germline): SGHVS, FNYEAQ. The trim removed 1 base at V and 5 bases at J, leaving 12 bases unmatched. The CDR3 runs 17 residues. The CDR3 here is CASSLVGFREVGDTQYF. For the CDR3, the DNA is TGTGCCAGCAGCTTAGTTGGCTTCCGGGAGGTGGGAGATACGCAGTATTTT.

The chain joins TRBV5-6 to TRBJ2-7; 10 bases are shared with TRBD1. The CDR3 loop spans 15 amino acids. CDR1 is SGHDT, CDR2 YYEEEE, per germline. V shed 2 bases, J shed 3 bases, and the junction held 5 bases outside the gene matches. The CDR3: CASSFSGTGVYEQYF. Here the CDR3 DNA reads TGTGCCAGCAGCTTTTCCGGGACAGGGGTCTACGAGCAGTACTTC.

CDR3: CASSLVGTGAQFF. The CDR3 nucleotides are TGTGCCAGCAGCTTGGTAGGGACAGGAGCGCAGTTCTTC. The gene calls are TRBV5-8 and TRBJ2-1; 8 nucleotides match TRBD1. The CDR3 loop spans 13 amino acids. Germline CDR1 is SGHTS and CDR2 is YDEGEE. Germline trimming cut 0 bases from V and 12 bases from J; bases unmatched to any gene: 5. The whole variable domain, filled in from reference TRBV5-8 and TRBJ2-1, reads EAGVTQSPTHLIKTRGQQATLRCSPISGHTSVYWYQQALGLGLQFLLWYDEGEERNRGNFPPRFSGRQFPNYSSELNVNALELEDSALYLCASSLVGTGAQFFGPGTRLTVL.

The genes are TRBV2 and TRBJ1-5, with a tentative D call TRBD1 (6 bases). Trimming cost V 7 bases and J 3 bases, with 13 bases left between them. The CDR3 spans 14 residues. Per germline, CDR1 SNHLY and CDR2 FYNNEI. The chain's CDR3 is CASMATGLNQPQHF. DNA of the CDR3: TGTGCCAGCATGGCGACAGGTCTCAATCAGCCCCAGCATTTT.

This rearrangement joins TRBV6-5 to TRBJ2-7; D tentatively reads TRBD1 or TRBD2 (5 bases each). The V end lost 6 bases, the J end lost 0 bases, and 15 bases lay between the germline ends. This CDR3 region has 15 residues. Germline V gene lookup returns CDR1 MNHEY and CDR2 SVGAGI. The CDR3 DNA reads TGTGCCAGCAGAAAGGGGACGGGTAGCTCCTACGAGCAGTACTTC. Translation: CASRKGTGSSYEQYF.

The genes are TRBV18 and TRBJ2-1; a weak D match, TRBD2 (5 bases). Trimming pared 3 bases from V and 6 bases from J, leaving 15 bases between. This CDR3 has 15 amino acids. Germline assignment: CDR1 KGHSH and CDR2 LQKENI. CDR3 loop: CASSPSLARPNEQFF. In DNA form, the CDR3 reads TGTGCCAGCTCACCGTCTCTAGCTAGACCCAATGAGCAGTTCTTC.

The chain uses TRBV3-1 (or the pseudogene TRBV3-2) and TRBJ1-5; D remains unclear. The germline V gene encodes CDR1 LGHDT and CDR2 YNNKEL (reference sequence). Trimming left V 4 bases short and J 7 bases short, with 11 bases between. The CDR3 runs 13 residues. This CDR3 reads CASSLDFGQPQHF. The CDR3, as DNA: TGTGCCAGCAGCCTAGACTTTGGCCAGCCCCAGCATTTT.

The V gene is TRBV25-1, the J gene TRBJ1-2; D not certain. The CDR3 length is 13 residues. Per the germline V gene, CDR1 is MGHDK and CDR2 is SYGVNS. With 2 bases removed from V and 0 bases from J, the gap between germline ends came to 4 bases. In DNA, the CDR3 is TGTGCCAGCAGTGAACCCTCTAACTATGGCTACACCTTC. It is translated as CASSEPSNYGYTF.

V is TRBV18 and J is TRBJ2-1; the match to TRBD2 covers 9 bases. This CDR3 comprises 19 residues. V was clipped by 0 bases and J by 2 bases; unmatched bases: 11. Germline V gene data show CDR1 as KGHSH and CDR2 as LQKENI. The CDR3 DNA sequence: TGTGCCAGCTCACCACCGACGCCAAAAAGCGGGAGGCCCTACAATGAGCAGTTCTTC. Its translation is CASSPPTPKSGRPYNEQFF.

The V and J genes are TRBV2 and TRBJ1-1, with D unresolved. Germline CDR1 and CDR2: SNHLY and FYNNEI. Trimming took 3 bases from V and 5 from J, leaving 10 bases between them. The CDR3 spans 13 residues. The CDR3 DNA follows: TGTGCCAGCAGTGAGCGGGGAGGGACTGAAGCTTTCTTT. Encoded protein: CASSERGGTEAFF.

This chain links TRBV27 with TRBJ1-3, with 12 positions matching TRBD1. Per germline, CDR1 MNHEY and CDR2 SMNVEV (reference sequence). Trimming at V came to 5 bases and at J to 4 bases, leaving 6 bases not matched to a gene. This CDR3 comprises 16 residues. CDR3 coding DNA: TGTGCCAGCAGTCCCTGGGACAGGGGGCGCGGAAACACCATATATTTT. This gives the protein CASSPWDRGRGNTIYF.

This clone was found a few times. The J gene is TRBJ1-1, the V gene TRBV6-5; possible D gene TRBD1, 5 bases. The germline V and J ends were trimmed by 3 bases and 4 bases, with 9 bases remaining between them. The V gene's germline CDR1 is MNHEY and CDR2 SVGAGI. CDR3 length: 13 residues. DNA for the CDR3: TGTGCCAGCAGTTATGGGGGTTCCACTGAAGCTTTCTTT. As protein: CASSYGGSTEAFF.

This chain joins TRBV3-1 (or the pseudogene TRBV3-2) and TRBJ2-3; possible D gene TRBD2, 5 bases. The CDR3 is 18 residues long. In germline, CDR1 is LGHDT, CDR2 YNNKEL (reference sequence). Trimming left V 0 bases short and J 0 bases short, with 16 bases between. CDR3 in amino acids: CASSQDIRGFTSTDTQYF. The CDR3 DNA reads as TGTGCCAGCAGCCAAGATATTCGGGGATTCACTAGCACAGATACGCAGTATTTT.

The CDR3 DNA reads TGTGCCATCAGTGGAGGAGGGAACACTGAAGCTTTCTTT. It specifies CAISGGGNTEAFF. The rearrangement joins TRBV10-3 to TRBJ1-1; no firm D call. V was trimmed by 4 bases and J by 1 base, leaving 7 bases between them. Germline V lookup: CDR1 ENHRY, CDR2 SYGVKD. CDR3 length: 13 amino acids.

This chain uses TRBV4-1 with TRBJ2-7, with TRBD2 identical over 8 bases. V gave up 4 bases and J gave up 5 bases; unmatched junction bases: 13. From germline, CDR1 is MGHRA and CDR2 YSYEKL. The CDR3 consists of 16 residues. The DNA for the CDR3 is TGCGCCAGCAGCCTCCGGGAGGGCAGGGCCGACCACGAGCAGTACTTC. Amino acids: CASSLREGRADHEQYF.

The chain uses TRBV5-1 and TRBJ2-5, with 15 bases identical to TRBD2. Germline loops: CDR1 SGHRS, CDR2 YFSETQ. The ends lost 4 bases at V and 5 bases at J; junction bases unmatched: 9. The CDR3 has 17 amino acids. The CDR3 nucleotides read TGCGCCAGCAGCACGGGACTAGCGGGAGGCCGTCGGGAGACCCAGTACTTC. This encodes CASSTGLAGGRRETQYF.